These 27 T cell receptor beta chains were sequenced from one sample in a study of blood T cell repertoires in COVID-19. This table comes from immunoSEQ multiplex PCR, and its TCRdb copy is limited to in-frame clones, with some not included. Seen here are some 200,000 clones, roughly nine tenths observed once, and the top ten hold 2% to 2.5%. Source material: peripheral blood. These receptor sequences come from a woman in her forties or fifties with acute or convalescent COVID-19.

CDR3 amino acids: CASSPRTGPANYGYTF. DNA of the CDR3: TGTGCCAGTAGTCCCAGGACAGGACCGGCTAACTATGGCTACACCTTC. This chain joins TRBV19 and TRBJ1-2, with TRBD1 matching 7 bases. The CDR3 extends over 16 amino acids. Germline loops: CDR1 LNHDA, CDR2 SQIVND (reference sequence). Germline trimming cut 5 bases from V and 0 bases from J; bases unmatched to any gene: 9.

Notes on this clone: Other DNA sequences in the same sample also yield this CDR3. The chain employs TRBV19 and TRBJ2-7, with 7 positions matching TRBD2. CDR1 LNHDA and CDR2 SQIVND come from the germline V gene (reference sequence). CDR3 length: 11 residues. V lost 9 bases to trimming and J lost 4 bases; unmatched junction nucleotides: 3. CDR3 region: CASRGGYEQYF. The CDR3 nucleotides are TGTGCCAGCCGCGGGGGATACGAGCAGTACTTC.

The rearrangement joins TRBV5-1 to TRBJ2-3; no definite D call. The CDR3 has 13 residues. Germline lookup yields CDR1 SGHRS and CDR2 YFSETQ. The V end was cut by 0 bases, the J end by 6 bases, with 8 bases between. The CDR3 DNA follows: TGCGCCAGCAGCTTGGACTCGTGGGATACGCAGTATTTT. As protein: CASSLDSWDTQYF. Based on the CDR3 plus reference TRBV5-1 and TRBJ2-3, the full variable domain is KAGVTQTPRYLIKTRGQQVTLSCSPISGHRSVSWYQQTPGQGLQFLFEYFSETQRNKGNFPGRFSGRQFSNSRSEMNVSTLELGDSALYLCASSLDSWDTQYFGPGTRLTVL.

The chain couples TRBV27 to TRBJ1-3; 7 bases are a match to TRBD1. V shed 5 bases, J shed 4 bases, and the junction held 2 bases outside the gene matches. The germline V gene has CDR1 MNHEY and CDR2 SMNVEV (reference sequence). The CDR3 loop spans 13 amino acids. The CDR3 DNA reads as TGTGCCAGCAGTCCACAGGGGGGAAACACCATATATTTT. Its translation: CASSPQGGNTIYF.

In DNA, the CDR3 is TGTGCCAGCTCACCATCAGCGGAGAAAGAGACCCAGTACTTC. Translated: CASSPSAEKETQYF. The chain recombines TRBV18 with TRBJ2-5, with D possibly matching TRBD2 (5 bases). V was cut by 2 bases and J by 3 bases, with 10 bases left in between. From germline, CDR1 is KGHSH and CDR2 LQKENI. The CDR3 contains 14 residues.

This chain uses TRBV6-5 with TRBJ2-5, with 9 bases lining up with TRBD2. Germline assignment: CDR1 MNHEY and CDR2 SVGAGI. This CDR3 is built from 15 residues. V dropped 5 bases and J dropped 7; count of bases not matched to a gene: 11. The CDR3 region has the DNA TGTGCCAGCAGTACCCGGTTAGCGGGAGAATGGACCCAGTACTTC. This sequence encodes CASSTRLAGEWTQYF.

The chain couples TRBV6-6 to TRBJ1-1; tentative D call: TRBD1 (5 bases). Germline CDR1 is MNHNY and CDR2 is SVGAGI (reference sequence). The CDR3 loop spans 13 amino acids. V shed 7 bases and J shed 0 bases, with 9 bases lying between them. CDR3 in DNA: TGTGCCAGCACCAACAGGATGAACACTGAAGCTTTCTTT. This codes for CASTNRMNTEAFF.

CDR3 amino acids: CASTRGVQETQYF. In DNA, the CDR3 is TGTGCCAGCACCAGGGGGGTCCAAGAGACCCAGTACTTC. The chain uses TRBV21-1 and TRBJ2-5; the table calls TRBD1, which could not be checked here. TRBV21-1 is shown as a pseudogene. The CDR3 has 13 residues.

Concerning this clone: This CDR3 is also generated by other DNA sequences in the sample. The gene calls are TRBV6-5 and TRBJ1-1; no reliable D call. V was trimmed by 0 bases and J by 4 bases, leaving 6 bases between them. This CDR3 is built from 13 residues. The germline CDR1 and CDR2 sequences are MNHEY and SVGAGI. As DNA, the CDR3 is TGTGCCAGCAGTTACTCTGGAGGCACTGAAGCTTTCTTT. Its translation: CASSYSGGTEAFF.

This clone was detected only once. The rearrangement uses TRBV19 and TRBJ1-2; the D gene is possibly TRBD1 (6 bases). V was shortened by 4 bases and J by 5 bases, with 17 bases between the two germline ends. CDR3 length: 15 amino acids. The germline gives CDR1 LNHDA, CDR2 SQIVND (reference sequence). The CDR3 loop reads CASSTLDSLKYGYTF. The CDR3 DNA sequence: TGTGCCAGTAGTACCTTGGACAGCCTAAAGTATGGCTACACCTTC.

V gene TRBV29-1 combines with J gene TRBJ1-4, with 8 bases fitting TRBD1. Germline lookup yields CDR1 SQVTM and CDR2 ANQGSEA. The ends lost 5 bases at V and 8 bases at J; junction bases unmatched: 10. CDR3 size: 14 residues. CDR3 nucleotide sequence: TGCAGCGTTCTGCTGGGTACAGGGGGGGAAAAACTGTTTTTT. Encoded protein: CSVLLGTGGEKLFF.

The V gene is TRBV12-3 or TRBV12-4, the J gene TRBJ1-1; D gene uncertain. V lost 2 bases and J 3 bases, leaving 4 bases between the germline ends. This CDR3 has 12 amino acids. In DNA, the CDR3 is TGTGCCAGCAGTTTATTATACACTGAAGCTTTCTTT. Amino acids: CASSLLYTEAFF.

The chain's CDR3 is CASSYWTSGSTDTQYF. The DNA for the CDR3 is TGTGCCAGCAGTTACTGGACTAGCGGGAGCACAGATACGCAGTATTTT. The chain links TRBV6-2 or TRBV6-3 to TRBJ2-3, with 11 bases identical to TRBD2. V gave up 1 base and J gave up 0 bases; unmatched junction bases: 0. The CDR3 length is 16 residues. The V gene's germline CDR1 is MNHEY and CDR2 SVGEGT.

A few counts support this clone. The rearrangement uses TRBV5-4 and TRBJ1-4, with 9 bases identical to TRBD1. Per germline, CDR1 SGHNT and CDR2 YYREEE (reference sequence). This CDR3 contains 18 residues. The ends lost 4 bases at V and 7 bases at J; junction bases unmatched: 17. CDR3 sequence reads: CASSASGTGHGIGEKLFF. CDR3 bases: TGTGCCAGCAGCGCATCCGGGACAGGGCATGGGATAGGTGAAAAACTGTTTTTT.

This chain links TRBV19 with TRBJ1-1; no definite D call. Trimming took 3 bases from V and 2 from J, leaving 10 bases between them. This CDR3 has 14 residues. From germline, CDR1 is LNHDA and CDR2 SQIVND (reference sequence). In nucleotides, the CDR3 is TGTGCCAGTAGTATCGGTCCGCAAAACACTGAAGCTTTCTTT. Translating it yields CASSIGPQNTEAFF.

The chain recombines TRBV10-3 with TRBJ1-1; 9 bases agree with TRBD1. J was trimmed by 1 base and V by 4 bases; bases with no gene match: 4. The germline V gene encodes CDR1 ENHRY and CDR2 SYGVKD. CDR3 size: 15 residues. The CDR3 coding sequence is TGTGCCATCAGTGGTCCGGGACAGGGGAACACTGAAGCTTTCTTT. As protein: CAISGPGQGNTEAFF.

The chain has TRBV18 and TRBJ2-2; a possible D gene is TRBD1 (5 bases). V was cut by 1 base and J by 5 bases, with 14 bases left in between. The CDR3 length is 16 residues. CDR1 and CDR2 (germline): KGHSH, LQKENI. The CDR3 loop reads CASSPRLGVSTGELFF. In DNA, the CDR3 is TGTGCCAGCTCACCACGCCTAGGGGTGTCGACCGGGGAGCTGTTTTTT.

The chain carries TRBV11-3 and TRBJ2-1, with 10 bases fitting TRBD1. Germline CDR1 reads SGHNT; CDR2 reads YENEEA. V was pared by 1 base and J by 2 bases, with 2 bases of the junction left unmatched. The CDR3 has 16 residues. The CDR3 loop is CASSLADRGPYNEQFF. CDR3 DNA: TGTGCCAGCAGCTTAGCCGACAGGGGGCCCTACAATGAGCAGTTCTTC.

The rearrangement joins TRBV13 to TRBJ2-5; D uncertain. Trimming removed 2 bases from V and 5 bases from J, with 9 bases in between. The CDR3 has 13 residues. Germline V gives CDR1 PRHDT, CDR2 FYEKMQ (reference sequence). The CDR3 region is CASSLSGIETQYF. CDR3 nucleotides: TGTGCCAGCAGCTTATCAGGTATCGAGACCCAGTACTTC.

The chain links TRBV10-1 to TRBJ2-1; 11 bases are a match to TRBD2. Per germline, CDR1 WNHNN and CDR2 SYGVQD (reference sequence). V lost 3 bases to trimming and J lost 1 base; unmatched junction nucleotides: 2. The CDR3 has 16 amino acids. Here the CDR3 DNA reads TGCGCCAGCAGTGAAACTAGCGGGGGATCCTACAATGAGCAGTTCTTC. It encodes CASSETSGGSYNEQFF.

V usage is TRBV6-5 and J usage is TRBJ1-1, with a possible D match to TRBD1 (5 bases). The V end was cut by 2 bases, the J end by 4 bases, with 14 bases between. The CDR3 runs 15 residues. Germline CDR1 MNHEY, CDR2 SVGAGI. The CDR3: CASSYVQGGFTEAFF. The CDR3 coding sequence is TGTGCCAGCAGTTACGTCCAGGGAGGATTCACTGAAGCTTTCTTT.

The chain couples TRBV5-1 to TRBJ2-2; D possibly corresponds to TRBD2 (6 bases). The V end lost 3 bases, the J end lost 2 bases, and 11 bases lay between the germline ends. The V gene's germline CDR1 is SGHRS and CDR2 YFSETQ. The CDR3 has 15 amino acids. Here the CDR3 DNA reads TGCGCCAGCAGCTCTGGGACTGCCAACACCGGGGAGCTGTTTTTT. Residues: CASSSGTANTGELFF.

This clone has only one observation. The chain links TRBV19 to TRBJ2-3, with 7 positions matching TRBD2. The CDR3 covers 16 residues. The trim removed 2 bases at V and 4 bases at J, leaving 9 bases unmatched. The germline gives CDR1 LNHDA, CDR2 SQIVND (reference sequence). The CDR3 here is CASSILAGVRADTQYF. The CDR3 nucleotides are TGTGCCAGTAGTATATTGGCGGGAGTAAGGGCAGATACGCAGTATTTT.

The J gene is TRBJ2-5, the V gene TRBV15, with D perhaps TRBD2 (5 bases). Trimming removed 0 bases at V and 2 bases at J, with 10 bases between. This CDR3 has 15 residues. The germline V gene encodes CDR1 LNHNV and CDR2 YYDKDF (reference sequence). CDR3: CATSRDRAEQETQYF. The CDR3 DNA sequence: TGTGCCACCAGCAGAGATCGAGCGGAACAAGAGACCCAGTACTTC.

A word on this clone: Compared with germline, one end of the junction differs, possibly owing to a read error. This chain connects TRBV9 to TRBJ2-3; 7 bases match TRBD2. Germline V gene data show CDR1 as SGDLS and CDR2 as YYNGEE. The CDR3 contains 12 residues. CDR3 nucleotide sequence: TGTGCCAGCAGCGGCGGGACTATTGGTTTAGGCTTT. Protein sequence: CASSGGTIGLGF.

The chain employs TRBV19 and TRBJ1-1; TRBD1 agrees at 8 bases. There are 14 residues in the CDR3. After removal of 7 bases from V and 3 bases from J, the junction contained 7 bases not matched to a gene. Germline V lookup: CDR1 LNHDA, CDR2 SQIVND (reference sequence). The CDR3: CASTLQGGDTEAFF. DNA for the CDR3: TGTGCCAGTACCCTACAGGGGGGTGACACTGAAGCTTTCTTT.

The rearrangement uses TRBV19 and TRBJ1-1; D ambiguous. Deletions cut 5 bases from V and 1 base from J, with 5 bases between. The CDR3 spans 12 residues. In germline, CDR1 is LNHDA, CDR2 SQIVND (reference sequence). The CDR3 DNA reads as TGTGCCAGTAGTCCCGGGAACACTGAAGCTTTCTTT. Translated, it gives CASSPGNTEAFF.